This TCR beta chain was captured by sequencing in a study of vaccination and CD4 T cells after COVID-19. Across the whole study: Median time from second vaccine dose to sampling was over 55 days (14 to 241). Cultures designated as controls were supplied with a CEFX pool, an HIV-1 Nef pool, or no peptide.

The sample's treatment: roughly 11-day PBMC culture with coronavirus spike peptide pools or control peptides (ViraFEST assay). This clonotype was found a few times. What it binds is not known. The Oncomine TCR Beta short-read assay was applied to DNA of cultured CD4+ T cells. TCRdb reanalysed the PCR reads using MiXCR and keeps one entry per CDR3 protein. Found here are roughly 9,900 distinct CDR3 sequences, 64% of them singletons; the top ten hold approximately 35%. Findings of the study overall: The rise in median SARS-CoV-2-reactive clonotypes, from about 20 to 38, was not significant. Convalescent patients displayed spike mono-reactivity in 304 of 307 vaccine-specific clones.

The V segment lost 6 bases and the J segment 3 bases; nucleotides outside the gene matches: 4. The CDR3 extends over 13 amino acids. The V gene's germline CDR1 is MNHNS and CDR2 SASEGT. This receptor was obtained from a human donor who had recovered from COVID-19. V is TRBV6-1 and J is TRBJ2-7; 8 bases map to TRBD2. The sample was CD4+ T cells from blood, cultured in vitro. The CDR3 reads CASSTGLDYEQYF. CDR3 bases: TGTGCCAGCAGCACGGGACTAGACTACGAGCAGTACTTC.